The 28 T cell receptor beta chains in this list originate from one sample, sequenced in a study of low-dose radiotherapy and immunotherapy resistance in tumors (dated 2022 in TCRdb). First-strand cDNA was synthesized with Superscript III and a set of TRAV- and TRBV-specific primers, covering both TCRalpha and TCRbeta chains. TCRs were amplified for about 22 PCR cycles with Phusion, using a constant-region primer paired with the adapter attached to the V primers. Clones were called with MiXCR by TCRdb after fastp trimmed the public reads at Q25, and only in-frame beta chains were retained. Identical CDR3 protein sequences are pooled into one entry, listed with their most common genes and DNA. The sample table records more than 9,500 distinct CDR3 sequences; 40% to 55% of these occur just once. The top ten clones comprise 5% to 7% of the sample. Every receptor here comes from a human donor with advanced metastatic prostate, ovarian, gallbladder or colorectal cancer (not recorded which). This table probably holds off-target reads from a library built for another chain.

In this sample, this clonotype turned up a few times. The V gene is TRBV5-6, the J gene TRBJ1-1; D remains unclear. CDR3 size: 13 residues. V gave up 6 bases and J gave up 3 bases, with 12 bases separating them. The germline gives CDR1 SGHDT, CDR2 YYEEEE. In nucleotides, the CDR3 is TGTGCCAGCATCCTGGCGGGTGACACTGAAGCTTTCTTT. Amino acids: CASILAGDTEAFF.

The genes are TRBV29-1 and TRBJ2-1, with 7 bases fitting TRBD1. The CDR3 runs 10 residues. J lost 8 bases, V lost 8 bases, and 3 bases had no gene match. Germline values: CDR1 SQVTM, CDR2 ANQGSEA. The CDR3 spells CSFGQDEQFF. The CDR3 coding sequence is TGCAGCTTTGGACAGGATGAGCAGTTCTTC.

In its sample, this clonotype was seen a few times. The chain couples TRBV7-8 to TRBJ2-1, with TRBD2 matching 9 bases. The J segment lost 7 bases and the V segment lost 2 bases, leaving 15 bases of the junction unmatched. Looked up from germline, CDR1 is SGHVS and CDR2 is FQNEAQ. The CDR3 sequence is 18 residues long. CDR3 sequence: CASSLPRRLAGSRNEQFF. DNA for the CDR3: TGTGCCAGCAGCTTACCCCGGCGGCTAGCGGGGTCTCGGAATGAGCAGTTCTTC.

This chain connects TRBV5-1 to TRBJ2-2; D is ambiguous. CDR1 and CDR2 (germline): SGHRS, YFSETQ. V was pared by 2 bases and J by 0 bases, with 26 bases between. The CDR3 contains 21 residues. Here the CDR3 reads CASSFLLASGRGPTNTGELFF. The CDR3 nucleotides read TGCGCCAGCAGCTTCCTTTTGGCGTCGGGCCGTGGGCCGACGAACACCGGGGAGCTGTTTTTT.

The chain combines TRBV6-2 or TRBV6-3 with TRBJ2-3; D possibly corresponds to TRBD1 (6 bases). Germline CDR1 MNHEY, CDR2 SVGEGT. Between the trimmed V and J ends, which lost 2 bases and 4 bases, there was a span of 10 bases. This CDR3 is built from 14 residues. DNA of the CDR3: TGTGCCAGCAGTTACCGAACAGGGTCAGATACGCAGTATTTT. It codes for CASSYRTGSDTQYF.

This clonotype was observed a handful of times. The chain couples TRBV18 to TRBJ2-1; TRBD2 might be the D (5 bases). This CDR3 has 16 amino acids. Trimming stripped 6 bases from V and 0 bases from J, with 15 bases between. From germline, CDR1 is KGHSH and CDR2 LQKENI. Here the CDR3 reads CASSILAEFSYNEQFF. The CDR3 region has the DNA TGTGCCAGCTCCATCCTAGCCGAATTCTCCTACAATGAGCAGTTCTTC.

This clonotype was counted a single time. This chain joins TRBV6-1 and TRBJ2-3; TRBD2 agrees at 9 bases. J gave up 6 bases and V 6 bases, and 10 bases lay outside the gene matches. Germline V gene sequence: CDR1 MNHNS, CDR2 SASEGT. The CDR3 contains 15 residues. The CDR3 DNA is TGTGCCAGCAGCAGGCCGGGACTAGCATCGGATACGCAGTATTTT. Protein: CASSRPGLASDTQYF.

V gene TRBV7-6 combines with J gene TRBJ2-1; D is undetermined. CDR1 and CDR2 (germline): SGHVS, FNYEAQ. Trimming removed 0 bases from V and 9 bases from J, with 9 bases in between. The length of the CDR3 is 13 residues. The CDR3 is CASSLARSPEQFF. The CDR3 nucleotides read TGTGCCAGCAGCTTAGCGCGATCCCCTGAGCAGTTCTTC.

This chain joins TRBV6-2 or TRBV6-3 and TRBJ2-3; 13 bases map to TRBD2. The better agreement between TRBJ2-7 and the DNA end casts doubt on the J call. Germline V gene lookup returns CDR1 MNHEY and CDR2 SVGEGT. This CDR3 is 16 amino acids long. For the CDR3, the DNA is TGTGCCAGCAGTGAAACGGGACTAGCGGGGAGCTACGAGCAGTACTTC. It is translated as CASSETGLAGSYEQYF.

The rearrangement links TRBV4-1 to TRBJ2-2, with 7 bases that match TRBD2. CDR1 MGHRA and CDR2 YSYEKL come from the germline V gene. The length of the CDR3 is 15 residues. Trimming took 3 bases from V and 8 from J; bases not matched to a gene: 9. This CDR3 reads CASSQLGLPTGELFF. The CDR3 DNA reads as TGCGCCAGCAGCCAGTTGGGACTACCCACGGGGGAGCTGTTTTTT.

This rearrangement joins TRBV2 to TRBJ2-4; possible D gene TRBD2, 6 bases. Between the trimmed V and J ends, which lost 6 bases and 9 bases, there was a span of 21 bases. CDR1 and CDR2 (germline): SNHLY, FYNNEI. The CDR3 totals 15 residues. The CDR3 DNA reads TGTGCCAGCAGCGGACCCCCACAGGTGGGAGGCATTCAGTACTTC. It codes for CASSGPPQVGGIQYF. The entire variable domain, with the rest obtained from reference TRBV2 and TRBJ2-4, is as follows: EPEVTQTPSHQVTQMGQEVILRCVPISNHLYFYWYRQILGQKVEFLVSFYNNEISEKSEIFDDQFSVERPDGSNFTLKIRSTKLEDSAMYFCASSGPPQVGGIQYFGAGTRLSVL.

The chain employs TRBV6-8 and TRBJ2-6; D uncertain. CDR3 length: 14 residues. Germline loops: CDR1 MNHGY, CDR2 SAAAGT. V gave up 5 bases and J gave up 1 base, with 6 bases separating them. The CDR3, as DNA: TGTGCCAGCAGTGCCCGGTCTGGGGCCAACGTCCTGACTTTC. As protein: CASSARSGANVLTF.

The rearrangement joins TRBV25-1 to TRBJ1-4; D remains unclear. Trimming pared 6 bases from V and 2 bases from J, leaving 19 bases between. Germline CDR1 MGHDK, CDR2 SYGVNS. The CDR3 sequence is 17 residues long. The CDR3 coding sequence is TGTGCCAGCAGGGCGACCCGGTCCGATCCCACTAATGAAAAACTGTTTTTT. Translated, it gives CASRATRSDPTNEKLFF.

This clonotype was detected only a few times. V is TRBV6-2 or TRBV6-3 and J is TRBJ2-7; D is tentatively TRBD1 or TRBD2 (5 bases each). The germline CDR1 and CDR2 sequences are MNHEY and SVGEGT. The CDR3 has 15 residues. V was clipped by 2 bases and J by 0 bases, with 11 bases between them. DNA of the CDR3: TGTGCCAGCAGTTACCTATGGGGGAGCTCCTACGAGCAGTACTTC. This codes for CASSYLWGSSYEQYF.

The gene calls are TRBV7-2 and TRBJ1-1, with 8 bases identical to TRBD1. Germline V CDR1 and CDR2: SGHTA, FQGNSA. The CDR3 sequence is 15 residues long. V trimming: 5 bases; J trimming: 1 base; junction bases outside the gene matches: 6. The DNA of the CDR3 is TGTGCCAGCAGCACCCGGACAGGGACGAACACTGAAGCTTTCTTT. Amino acids: CASSTRTGTNTEAFF.

Points on this clonotype: A much larger clone lies one base from this, so it may be a read error. V is TRBV11-2 and J is TRBJ2-2, with 11 bases aligning to TRBD2. This CDR3 has 15 residues. Germline V gives CDR1 SGHAT, CDR2 FQNNGV. CDR3 coding DNA: TGTGCCGGCAGCCCGGGACTAGCGGTCCTCGGGGAGCTGTTTTTT. It encodes CAGSPGLAVLGELFF.

Concerning this clonotype: At one end the junction does not follow the germline gene, possibly because of a read error. The genes are TRBV25-1 and TRBJ2-5; a possible D gene is TRBD2 (6 bases). The CDR3 has 16 residues. The germline CDR1 and CDR2 sequences are MGHDK and SYGVNS. The CDR3 loop is CASSDGTLVYGETQYF. CDR3 DNA sequence: TGTGCAAGCAGTGACGGGACTCTGGTGTATGGGGAGACCCAGTACTTC.

The V call is TRBV6-5, the J call TRBJ1-3, with D possibly matching TRBD1 (5 bases). Germline V lookup: CDR1 MNHEY, CDR2 SVGAGI. V lost 5 bases and J 4 bases, leaving 18 bases between the germline ends. The CDR3 is made up of 16 amino acids. The CDR3 nucleotides are TGTGCCAGCAGTGTTAGAGCAGGGTTACCGGGAAACACCATATATTTT. It translates to CASSVRAGLPGNTIYF.

V gene TRBV29-1 combines with J gene TRBJ2-3; a weak D match, TRBD1 (5 bases). Looked up from germline, CDR1 is SQVTM and CDR2 is ANQGSEA. V lost 1 base and J 6 bases, leaving 14 bases between the germline ends. This CDR3 has 14 amino acids. The CDR3 bases are TGCAGCGTTGAAGGGGTTAGGGGCCCGGATACGCAGTATTTT. Amino acid sequence: CSVEGVRGPDTQYF.

This clonotype was seen more than once but under ten times. The chain carries TRBV7-3 and TRBJ2-2; D may be TRBD1 or TRBD2 (5 bases each). The CDR3 has 15 amino acids. The V gene lost 5 bases and the J gene lost 3 bases, with 13 bases spanning the gap. Germline CDR1 is SGHTA and CDR2 is FQGTGA. CDR3 nucleotide sequence: TGTGCCAGCAGCCCCCCAGGGAGCCACACCGGGGAGCTGTTTTTT. Its translation: CASSPPGSHTGELFF.

CDR3 sequence: CASSELQGSYNEQFF. CDR3 coding DNA: TGTGCCAGCAGTGAACTGCAGGGATCCTACAATGAGCAGTTCTTC. The chain recombines TRBV6-6 with TRBJ2-1, with D maybe TRBD1 (5 bases). In germline, CDR1 is MNHNY, CDR2 SVGAGI (reference sequence). This CDR3 comprises 15 residues. Deletions cut 5 bases from V and 1 base from J, with 12 bases between.

The sample holds a few counts of this clonotype. This sequence joins TRBV29-1 and TRBJ2-4; no clear D gene. Germline V lookup: CDR1 SQVTM, CDR2 ANQGSEA. V lost 1 base and J 0 bases, leaving 7 bases between the germline ends. CDR3 length: 14 residues. The CDR3 loop reads CSVEGPLAKNIQYF. As DNA, the CDR3 is TGCAGCGTTGAAGGCCCTCTAGCCAAAAACATTCAGTACTTC.

The rearrangement uses TRBV9 and TRBJ2-7, with a possible D match to TRBD1 (5 bases). The V and J ends lost 0 bases and 0 bases respectively, with 10 bases between them. Germline V CDR1 and CDR2: SGDLS, YYNGEE. The CDR3 spans 15 residues. The chain's CDR3 is CASSVGWGSSYEQYF. DNA for the CDR3: TGTGCCAGCAGCGTAGGGTGGGGCTCCTCCTACGAGCAGTACTTC.

This clonotype was found once. This chain uses TRBV18 with TRBJ2-1; D may be TRBD2 (7 bases). The germline V and J ends were trimmed by 1 base and 7 bases, with 20 bases remaining between them. The V gene's germline CDR1 is KGHSH and CDR2 LQKENI. CDR3 length: 17 residues. The DNA of the CDR3 is TGTGCCAGCTCACCACGGATGCAGGGGCTAGCGGCGAATGAGCAGTTCTTC. Translating it yields CASSPRMQGLAANEQFF.

By proportion, this clonotype is medium-sized. The J gene is TRBJ2-1, the V gene TRBV11-2; 7 nucleotides line up with TRBD2. This CDR3 is 16 amino acids long. The germline V gene encodes CDR1 SGHAT and CDR2 FQNNGV. V lost 2 bases to trimming and J lost 5 bases; unmatched junction nucleotides: 9. The CDR3 DNA follows: TGTGCCAGCAGCTTAAACTTCGGGGGGTCTCACAATGAGCAGTTCTTC. It translates to CASSLNFGGSHNEQFF.

The sample holds a few counts of this clonotype. This chain uses TRBV23-1 with TRBJ1-5; unclear D gene. TRBV23-1 is sorted into the ORF group, with uncertain function. The CDR3 loop spans 16 amino acids. Trimming took off 2 bases at V and 2 bases at J, with 13 bases between the two ends. CDR3 amino acids: CASSQKARIGNQPQHF. In DNA, the CDR3 is TGCGCCAGCAGTCAAAAGGCCCGGATTGGCAATCAGCCCCAGCATTTT.

The chain links TRBV5-6 to TRBJ1-2; the match to TRBD1 covers 12 bases. The CDR3 has 18 residues. Germline CDR1 reads SGHDT; CDR2 reads YYEEEE. Trimming cost V 4 bases and J 0 bases; bases outside gene matches: 10. CDR3 amino acids: CASSPGQGARRANYGYTF. The CDR3 coding sequence is TGTGCCAGCAGCCCGGGACAGGGGGCGAGACGGGCTAACTATGGCTACACCTTC.

V and J are TRBV6-2 or TRBV6-3 and TRBJ1-2; D is unresolved. V was clipped by 5 bases and J by 4 bases, with 14 bases between them. Germline-derived CDR1 and CDR2 are MNHEY and SVGEGT. This CDR3 comprises 14 residues. Here the CDR3 DNA reads TGTGCCAGCAGTCTAGCAACTGATCCCTATGGCTACACCTTC. Translated: CASSLATDPYGYTF.